The 32 T cell receptor beta chains below come from one sample, sequenced in a study of cytomegalovirus exposure and HLA in healthy donors. 60 Vbeta and 13 Jbeta primers were used in PCR. Repertoires were generated with immunoSEQ multiplex PCR, while TCRdb's copy carries only in-frame clones and drops some. The repertoire includes approximately 150,000 clones, about four fifths of them detected once, and 3.5% to 5% sits in the top ten. Sequenced sample: PBMCs. The receptors originated from a man in his forties or fifties in good health and CMV-seropositive.

V usage is TRBV4-1 and J usage is TRBJ1-3; TRBD1 aligns across 7 bases. The V and J ends lost 5 bases and 0 bases, in that order; junction bases with no gene match: 7. This CDR3 contains 16 residues. Looked up from germline, CDR1 is MGHRA and CDR2 is YSYEKL. CDR3 residues: CASSDRTGRSGNTIYF. The CDR3 DNA reads TGCGCCAGCAGCGACCGGACAGGTCGCTCTGGAAACACCATATATTTT.

This chain connects TRBV6-5 to TRBJ2-7, with D perhaps TRBD2 (6 bases). Germline CDR1 is MNHEY and CDR2 is SVGAGI. The CDR3 consists of 16 residues. V lost 0 bases to trimming and J lost 3 bases, with 15 bases between them. CDR3 coding DNA: TGTGCCAGCAGTTACTCCCAGACTAGATACGGCTACGAGCAGTACTTC. This gives the protein CASSYSQTRYGYEQYF.

V usage is TRBV28 and J usage is TRBJ1-1, with 8 positions matching TRBD1. Germline trimming cut 3 bases from V and 4 bases from J; bases unmatched to any gene: 1. The CDR3 runs 13 residues. Per the germline V gene, CDR1 is MDHEN and CDR2 is SYDVKM. The CDR3 DNA reads TGTGCCAGCAGTTTCACAGGGGGCACTGAAGCTTTCTTT. It codes for CASSFTGGTEAFF.

This sequence joins TRBV9 and TRBJ2-3, with 12 bases identical to TRBD2. There are 17 residues in the CDR3. Germline assignment: CDR1 SGDLS and CDR2 YYNGEE. V shed 2 bases and J 3 bases; nucleotides not matched to a gene: 7. The CDR3 spells CASSVSSGGAWTDTQYF. The CDR3 DNA is TGTGCCAGCAGCGTTTCTAGCGGGGGGGCGTGGACAGATACGCAGTATTTT.

The V and J genes are TRBV16 and TRBJ1-2; the D is unclear. The CDR3 runs to 15 residues. CDR1 is KGHSY, CDR2 FQNENV, per germline. The V end lost 0 bases, the J end lost 4 bases, and 12 bases lay between the germline ends. The CDR3, as DNA: TGTGCCAGCAGCCAATCGGAGGGTTGGGCCTATGGCTACACCTTC. This sequence encodes CASSQSEGWAYGYTF. Full variable domain (remainder filled in from reference TRBV16 and TRBJ1-2): GEEVAQTPKHLVRGEGQKAKLYCAPIKGHSYVFWYQQVLKNEFKFLISFQNENVFDETGMPKERFSAKCLPNSPCSLEIQATKLEDSAVYFCASSQSEGWAYGYTFGSGTRLTVV.

This clone showed up just once. The chain joins TRBV10-3 to TRBJ2-1, with D possibly matching TRBD2 (5 bases). The CDR3 totals 12 residues. Trimming left V 2 bases short and J 6 bases short, with 5 bases between. Germline CDR1 ENHRY, CDR2 SYGVKD. CDR3 region: CAISETSNEQFF. The CDR3 DNA is TGTGCCATCAGTGAGACTAGCAATGAGCAGTTCTTC.

The chain carries TRBV18 and TRBJ2-7, with 7 bases matching TRBD1. This CDR3 comprises 14 residues. Germline trimming cut 3 bases from V and 3 bases from J; bases unmatched to any gene: 5. Germline V gene data show CDR1 as KGHSH and CDR2 as LQKENI. This CDR3 is CASSPGQANYEQYF. The CDR3 DNA is TGTGCCAGCTCACCTGGACAGGCGAACTACGAGCAGTACTTC.

The chain recombines TRBV7-9 with TRBJ2-7, with D possibly matching TRBD2 (7 bases). Germline V gives CDR1 SEHNR, CDR2 FQNEAQ (reference sequence). With 6 bases removed from V and 2 bases from J, the gap between germline ends came to 14 bases. The CDR3 runs to 14 residues. The DNA of the CDR3 is TGTGCCAGCAGGAGGGGGGGGGAAGCCTACGAGCAGTACTTC. Protein sequence: CASRRGGEAYEQYF.

The V gene is TRBV28, the J gene TRBJ1-6; D is unclear. V was trimmed by 1 base and J by 6 bases, leaving 10 bases between them. This CDR3 spans 15 amino acids. Germline lookup yields CDR1 MDHEN and CDR2 SYDVKM. This chain's CDR3 is CASSLLRWVNSPLHF. The CDR3 DNA is TGTGCCAGCAGTTTATTGAGGTGGGTTAATTCACCCCTCCACTTT.

The chain recombines TRBV5-1 with TRBJ1-6; no clear D gene. This CDR3 is 14 amino acids long. V lost 0 bases and J 10 bases, leaving 11 bases between the germline ends. Germline V CDR1 and CDR2: SGHRS, YFSETQ. The CDR3 DNA follows: TGCGCCAGCAGCTTGGGGGAGGGAGGATCACCCCTCCACTTT. Translating it yields CASSLGEGGSPLHF. Drawing the rest from reference TRBV5-1 and TRBJ1-6, the complete variable domain is KAGVTQTPRYLIKTRGQQVTLSCSPISGHRSVSWYQQTPGQGLQFLFEYFSETQRNKGNFPGRFSGRQFSNSRSEMNVSTLELGDSALYLCASSLGEGGSPLHFGNGTRLTVT.

The chain links TRBV2 to TRBJ2-3; D is unclear. Trimming left V 2 bases short and J 9 bases short, with 6 bases between. From germline, CDR1 is SNHLY and CDR2 FYNNEI. The CDR3 covers 11 residues. The CDR3 protein is CASSEMETQYF. The CDR3 DNA reads TGTGCCAGCAGTGAAATGGAGACGCAGTATTTT.

This clone was seen just once. The chain couples TRBV11-1 to TRBJ1-6, with D possibly TRBD1 on 5 matching bases. CDR1 and CDR2 (germline): SGHAT, FQDESV (reference sequence). Between the trimmed V and J ends, which lost 2 bases and 1 base, there was a span of 9 bases. The CDR3 length is 16 residues. This CDR3 reads CASSLFGGSYNSPLHF. CDR3 coding DNA: TGTGCCAGCAGCTTATTCGGGGGTTCCTATAATTCACCCCTCCACTTT.

This sequence joins TRBV5-1 and TRBJ2-1; TRBD2 is a possible D gene (5 bases). The CDR3 totals 14 residues. Trimming left V 2 bases short and J 9 bases short, with 15 bases between. Germline assignment: CDR1 SGHRS and CDR2 YFSETQ. CDR3 DNA sequence: TGCGCCAGCAGCTTTCGCGGCGGGCAGATTGAGCAGTTCTTC. This sequence encodes CASSFRGGQIEQFF.

This chain uses TRBV14 with TRBJ1-1, with 9 bases that match TRBD1. CDR3 size: 16 residues. The V and J ends lost 2 bases and 0 bases, in that order; junction bases with no gene match: 4. CDR1 and CDR2 (germline): SGHDN, FVKESK. The CDR3 nucleotides read TGTGCCAGCAGCCAATTGACAGGGGGACTGAACACTGAAGCTTTCTTT. The encoded protein is CASSQLTGGLNTEAFF. Combining the CDR3 with reference TRBV14 and TRBJ1-1 gives the whole variable domain EAGVTQFPSHSVIEKGQTVTLRCDPISGHDNLYWYRRVMGKEIKFLLHFVKESKQDESGMPNNRFLAERTGGTYSTLKVQPAELEDSGVYFCASSQLTGGLNTEAFFGQGTRLTVV.

The chain is built from TRBV9 and TRBJ1-2, with 7 bases lining up with TRBD1. Germline V CDR1 and CDR2: SGDLS, YYNGEE. J was trimmed by 7 bases and V by 3 bases; bases with no gene match: 12. The CDR3 extends over 15 amino acids. CDR3 loop: CASSGLQGLRGGYTF. The CDR3 DNA is TGTGCCAGCAGCGGACTACAGGGGTTGAGAGGTGGCTACACCTTC.

This chain uses TRBV5-6 with TRBJ1-6, with D maybe TRBD1 (5 bases). There are 15 residues in the CDR3. CDR1 SGHDT and CDR2 YYEEEE come from the germline V gene. V lost 0 bases and J 8 bases, leaving 12 bases between the germline ends. This CDR3 is CASSLDVGAHSPLHF. The CDR3 bases are TGTGCCAGCAGCTTGGACGTAGGGGCCCATTCACCCCTCCACTTT.

The chain combines TRBV6-1 with TRBJ2-1, with 7 bases matching TRBD2. The CDR3 spans 18 residues. Germline values: CDR1 MNHNS, CDR2 SASEGT. With V trimmed by 0 bases and J by 4 bases, 12 bases remained unmatched. The CDR3 reads CASSEAIEGRVRYNEQFF. CDR3 in DNA: TGTGCCAGCAGTGAAGCTATTGAGGGGAGGGTTAGGTACAATGAGCAGTTCTTC.

The CDR3 reads CASSHGLALQETQYF. The CDR3 coding sequence is TGCGCCAGCAGTCATGGACTAGCCCTCCAAGAGACCCAGTACTTC. The chain is built from TRBV10-2 and TRBJ2-5; 8 bases fit TRBD2. J gave up 1 base and V 5 bases, and 6 bases lay outside the gene matches. CDR3 size: 15 residues. CDR1 and CDR2 (germline): WSHSY, SAAADI.

The chain carries TRBV11-2 and TRBJ1-1, with 12 positions matching TRBD1. J gave up 6 bases and V 2 bases, and 7 bases lay outside the gene matches. From germline, CDR1 is SGHAT and CDR2 FQNNGV. This CDR3 has 16 residues. The CDR3 nucleotides read TGTGCCAGCAGCTTACGGTTGGGACAGGGGGCTCCTGAAGCTTTCTTT. It is translated as CASSLRLGQGAPEAFF.

The sample holds one count of this clone. This CDR3 is also generated by other DNA sequences in the sample. The chain links TRBV18 to TRBJ2-7; D perhaps matches TRBD1 (5 bases). The CDR3 length is 14 residues. Germline CDR1 reads KGHSH; CDR2 reads LQKENI. Between the trimmed V and J ends, which lost 3 bases and 2 bases, there was a span of 11 bases. The CDR3 protein is CASSPPAGTYEQYF. The CDR3 DNA sequence: TGTGCCAGCTCACCCCCGGCAGGGACCTACGAGCAGTACTTC.

The chain employs TRBV27 and TRBJ1-2; D not resolved. V was shortened by 6 bases and J by 3 bases, with 14 bases between the two germline ends. Germline CDR1 is MNHEY and CDR2 is SMNVEV (reference sequence). This CDR3 comprises 14 residues. The CDR3 coding sequence is TGTGCCAGCAGCCCGGAGTTTCGCCACTATGGCTACACCTTC. Translated, it gives CASSPEFRHYGYTF.

The chain uses TRBV5-1 and TRBJ2-7, with 10 bases fitting TRBD2. The CDR3 contains 17 residues. Germline-derived CDR1 and CDR2 are SGHRS and YFSETQ. Germline trimming cut 4 bases from V and 2 bases from J; bases unmatched to any gene: 12. Here the CDR3 reads CASSHRTSGIPTYEQYF. In DNA, the CDR3 is TGCGCCAGCAGCCATAGGACTAGCGGTATACCAACCTACGAGCAGTACTTC.

The chain is built from TRBV29-1 and TRBJ2-3; 10 nucleotides match TRBD2. Germline-derived CDR1 and CDR2 are SQVTM and ANQGSEA. Germline trimming cut 3 bases from V and 1 base from J; bases unmatched to any gene: 13. The CDR3 sequence is 18 residues long. CDR3 residues: CSVDPSGRADMGTDTQYF. For the CDR3, the DNA is TGCAGCGTTGACCCAAGCGGGAGGGCCGATATGGGCACAGATACGCAGTATTTT.

The chain employs TRBV2 and TRBJ2-2; 10 bases agree with TRBD1. V lost 6 bases to trimming and J lost 4 bases; unmatched junction nucleotides: 5. CDR3 length: 15 amino acids. The germline V gene has CDR1 SNHLY and CDR2 FYNNEI. The CDR3 reads CASRGDRGSTGELFF. CDR3 in DNA: TGTGCCAGCAGAGGGGACAGGGGTTCCACCGGGGAGCTGTTTTTT.

This clone was counted between two and nine times. The chain is built from TRBV5-5 and TRBJ1-5, with TRBD1 as a possible D gene (5 bases). The CDR3 is made up of 15 amino acids. Germline CDR1 SGHKS, CDR2 YYEKEE (reference sequence). Trimming shortened V by 4 bases and J by 3 bases, and 14 bases separated the two germline ends. CDR3 sequence reads: CASSGRANTNQPQHF. In DNA form, the CDR3 reads TGTGCCAGCAGCGGCAGGGCCAACACCAATCAGCCCCAGCATTTT.

Here the CDR3 DNA reads TGCGCCAGCAGCAGGCTAGCGGGGGCTAACAATGAGCAGTTCTTC. Protein sequence: CASSRLAGANNEQFF. The chain uses TRBV5-1 and TRBJ2-1; 10 bases are a match to TRBD2. V lost 4 bases and J lost 5; bases outside the gene matches: 6. Germline values: CDR1 SGHRS, CDR2 YFSETQ. The CDR3 sequence is 15 residues long.

The chain uses TRBV19 and TRBJ2-4, with D maybe TRBD1 (6 bases). Germline V gene data show CDR1 as LNHDA and CDR2 as SQIVND (reference sequence). With 5 bases removed from V and 0 bases from J, the gap between germline ends came to 17 bases. The length of the CDR3 is 17 residues. CDR3 region: CASSPIDRSLAKNIQYF. Written as DNA, the CDR3 is TGTGCCAGTAGTCCGATCGACAGGAGCCTAGCCAAAAACATTCAGTACTTC.

The J gene is TRBJ2-5, the V gene TRBV5-1; D is perhaps TRBD2 (5 bases). The V end lost 4 bases, the J end lost 4 bases, and 11 bases lay between the germline ends. Germline assignment: CDR1 SGHRS and CDR2 YFSETQ. The CDR3 covers 13 residues. The chain's CDR3 is CASSPGYGETQYF. DNA for the CDR3: TGCGCCAGCAGCCCGGGGTACGGAGAGACCCAGTACTTC. The full variable domain, its missing parts supplied by reference TRBV5-1 and TRBJ2-5, is KAGVTQTPRYLIKTRGQQVTLSCSPISGHRSVSWYQQTPGQGLQFLFEYFSETQRNKGNFPGRFSGRQFSNSRSEMNVSTLELGDSALYLCASSPGYGETQYFGPGTRLLVL.

V is TRBV6-5 and J is TRBJ2-7, with TRBD1 matching over 8 bases. J was trimmed by 5 bases and V by 5 bases; bases with no gene match: 8. CDR1 is MNHEY and CDR2 is SVGAGI in the germline V gene. The length of the CDR3 is 14 residues. CDR3 loop: CASSNRDRTNEQYF. In DNA, the CDR3 is TGTGCCAGCAGTAACAGGGACAGGACCAACGAGCAGTACTTC.

The chain links TRBV6-4 to TRBJ2-3, with TRBD1 as a possible D gene (5 bases). This CDR3 has 14 amino acids. V lost 5 bases and J lost 0, with 9 bases in between. Germline CDR1 reads MRHNA; CDR2 reads SNTAGT. CDR3 DNA sequence: TGTGCCAGCAGTACAGACAGTAGCACAGATACGCAGTATTTT. Its protein is CASSTDSSTDTQYF.

The rearrangement joins TRBV7-9 to TRBJ2-7; D might be TRBD2 (6 bases). Trimming removed 4 bases from V and 2 bases from J, with 12 bases in between. The germline gives CDR1 SEHNR, CDR2 FQNEAQ (reference sequence). This CDR3 has 14 amino acids. CDR3 in DNA: TGTGCCAGCAGCTCGGCACTAGCCGCCTACGAGCAGTACTTC. This codes for CASSSALAAYEQYF.

The chain couples TRBV7-9 to TRBJ2-1, with D maybe TRBD2 (6 bases). V was shortened by 2 bases and J by 5 bases, with 7 bases between the two germline ends. The CDR3 covers 13 residues. Looked up from germline, CDR1 is SEHNR and CDR2 is FQNEAQ (reference sequence). For the CDR3, the DNA is TGTGCCAGCAGCTTATGGGGGGACAATGAGCAGTTCTTC. It yields the protein CASSLWGDNEQFF. The whole variable domain, filled in from reference TRBV7-9 and TRBJ2-1, reads DTGVSQNPRHKITKRGQNVTFRCDPISEHNRLYWYRQTLGQGPEFLTYFQNEAQLEKSRLLSDRFSAERPKGSFSTLEIQRTEQGDSAMYLCASSLWGDNEQFFGPGTRLTVL.